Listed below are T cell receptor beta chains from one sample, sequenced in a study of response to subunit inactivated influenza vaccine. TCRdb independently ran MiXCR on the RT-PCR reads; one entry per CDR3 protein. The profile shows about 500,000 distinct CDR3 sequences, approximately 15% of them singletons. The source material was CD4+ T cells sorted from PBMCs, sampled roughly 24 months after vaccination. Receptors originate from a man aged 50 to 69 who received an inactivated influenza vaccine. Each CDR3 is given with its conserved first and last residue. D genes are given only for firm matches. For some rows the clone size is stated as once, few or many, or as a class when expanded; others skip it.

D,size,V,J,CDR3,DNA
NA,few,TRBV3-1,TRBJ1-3,CASSRPLGGGNTIYF,TGTGCCAGCAGCCGCCCTCTGGGGGGTGGAAACACCATATATTTT
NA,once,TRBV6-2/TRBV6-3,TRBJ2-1,CASSFVGTQNSYNEQFF,TGTGCCAGCAGTTTCGTTGGGACACAAAACTCCTACAATGAGCAGTTCTTC
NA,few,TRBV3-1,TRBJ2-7,CASSQGYSGGYEQYF,TGTGCCAGCAGCCAAGGGTACAGTGGAGGCTACGAGCAGTACTTC
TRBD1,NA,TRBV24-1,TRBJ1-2,CATSDVQGAFGYTF,TGTGCCACCAGTGACGTGCAGGGGGCTTTTGGCTACACCTTC
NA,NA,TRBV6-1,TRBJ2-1,CASSELWGSIYNEQFF,TGTGCCAGCAGTGAACTCTGGGGCTCGATCTACAATGAGCAGTTCTTC
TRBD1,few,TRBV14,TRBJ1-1,CASSQKTGGRMNTEAFF,TGTGCCAGCAGCCAAAAGACAGGGGGCCGAATGAACACTGAAGCTTTCTTT
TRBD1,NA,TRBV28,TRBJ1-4,CASRRTGKNEKLFF,TGTGCCAGCAGACGGACAGGGAAAAATGAAAAACTGTTTTTT
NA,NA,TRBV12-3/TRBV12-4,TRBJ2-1,CASSRRTLMIGDEQFF,TGTGCCAGCAGCCGCCGGACCCTGATGATCGGGGATGAGCAGTTCTTC
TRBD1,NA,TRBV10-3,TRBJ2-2,CATRTTWDRGKDTGELFF,TGTGCCACCCGCACAACTTGGGACAGGGGCAAGGACACCGGGGAGCTGTTTTTT
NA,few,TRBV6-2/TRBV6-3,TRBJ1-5,CASNDRSVQPQHF,TGTGCCAGCAATGACAGGTCCGTGCAGCCCCAGCATTTT
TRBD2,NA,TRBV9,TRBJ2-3,CASSDSGRVTDTQYF,TGTGCCAGCAGTGATAGCGGGAGGGTAACAGATACGCAGTATTTT
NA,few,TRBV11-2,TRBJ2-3,CASSQRPKATQYF,TGTGCCAGCAGCCAGCGCCCGAAGGCTACGCAGTATTTT
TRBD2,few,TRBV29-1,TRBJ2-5,CSVEQGTSGRYF,TGCAGCGTTGAACAAGGGACTAGCGGGAGGTACTTC
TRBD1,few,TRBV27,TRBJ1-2,CASSSHRGPSNYGYTF,TGTGCCAGCAGTTCCCACAGGGGGCCCTCTAACTATGGCTACACCTTC
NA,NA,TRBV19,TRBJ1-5,CASSIVSQGNQPQHF,TGTGCCAGTAGTATAGTGTCGCAGGGCAATCAGCCCCAGCATTTT
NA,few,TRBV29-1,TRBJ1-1,CSVANILNTEAFF,TGCAGCGTTGCAAACATCTTGAACACTGAAGCTTTCTTT
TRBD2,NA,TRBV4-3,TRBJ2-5,CASSHSRPTSGGQETQYF,TGCGCCAGCAGCCACTCCCGTCCGACTAGCGGGGGGCAAGAGACCCAGTACTTC
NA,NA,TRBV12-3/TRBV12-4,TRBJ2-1,CASSLVPPNEQFF,TGTGCCAGCAGTTTAGTGCCTCCGAATGAGCAGTTCTTC
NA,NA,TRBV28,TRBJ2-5,CASSSQDRVGEETQYF,TGTGCCAGCAGTTCTCAAGACCGGGTCGGGGAGGAGACCCAGTACTTC
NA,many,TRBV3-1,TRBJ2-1,CASSQGTAASSFF,TGTGCCAGCAGCCAAGGCACAGCCGCCTCGTCGTTCTTC
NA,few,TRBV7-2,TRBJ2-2,CASSLDGLGTGELFF,TGTGCCAGCAGCTTGGACGGCTTGGGGACCGGGGAGCTGTTTTTT
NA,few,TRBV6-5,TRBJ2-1,CASSYGRVSYNEQFF,TGTGCCAGCAGTTACGGCAGGGTTTCCTACAATGAGCAGTTCTTC
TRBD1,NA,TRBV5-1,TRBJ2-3,CASSGGEGQGPDTQYF,TGCGCCAGCAGCGGGGGAGAGGGACAGGGACCAGATACGCAGTATTTT
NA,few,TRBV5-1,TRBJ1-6,CASSLGIRVDSPLHF,TGCGCCAGCAGCTTGGGGATCAGGGTGGATTCACCCCTCCACTTT
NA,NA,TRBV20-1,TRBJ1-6,CSAHTPSGPDNSPLHF,TGCAGTGCCCACACCCCCTCGGGACCCGATAATTCACCCCTCCACTTT
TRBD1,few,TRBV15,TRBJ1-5,CATSPPRTGAQPQHF,TGTGCCACCAGCCCGCCGAGGACAGGGGCTCAGCCCCAGCATTTT
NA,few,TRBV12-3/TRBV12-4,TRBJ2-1,CASSPRQSPGSEQFF,TGTGCCAGCAGTCCCCGACAGTCTCCGGGATCGGAGCAGTTCTTC
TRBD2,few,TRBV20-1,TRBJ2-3,CSASEGTSGPLGTQYF,TGCAGTGCTAGTGAGGGGACTAGCGGTCCATTGGGTACGCAGTATTTT
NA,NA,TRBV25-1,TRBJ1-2,CASLDSNYGYTF,TGTGCCAGTCTAGACAGTAACTATGGCTACACCTTC
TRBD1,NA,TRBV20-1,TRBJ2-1,CSARAPGGTYNEQFF,TGCAGTGCTAGAGCCCCAGGGGGCACCTACAATGAGCAGTTCTTC
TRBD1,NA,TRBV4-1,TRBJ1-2,CASSQPPRDRNSYGYTF,TGCGCCAGCAGCCAACCCCCCCGGGACAGAAACTCATATGGCTACACCTTC
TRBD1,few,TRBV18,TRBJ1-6,CASSPGQGVNSPLHF,TGTGCCAGCTCACCCGGACAGGGTGTTAATTCACCCCTCCACTTT
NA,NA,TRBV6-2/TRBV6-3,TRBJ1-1,CASTLAAKNTEAFF,TGTGCCAGCACCCTAGCCGCCAAAAACACTGAAGCTTTCTTT
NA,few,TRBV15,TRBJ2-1,CATSTFLEARNNEQFF,TGTGCCACCAGCACTTTTCTAGAGGCTAGAAACAATGAGCAGTTCTTC
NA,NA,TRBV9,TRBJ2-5,CASSVAVAETQYF,TGTGCCAGCAGCGTAGCTGTAGCGGAGACCCAGTACTTC
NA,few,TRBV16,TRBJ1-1,CASSQWWDSNTEAFF,TGTGCCAGCAGCCAATGGTGGGACTCCAACACTGAAGCTTTCTTT
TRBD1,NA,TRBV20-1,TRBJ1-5,CSAREGTGGNNQPQHF,TGCAGTGCTAGAGAGGGGACAGGGGGCAATAATCAGCCCCAGCATTTT
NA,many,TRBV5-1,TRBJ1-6,CASSTRSGDNSPLHF,TGCGCCAGCAGTACTCGGTCGGGAGATAATTCACCCCTCCACTTT
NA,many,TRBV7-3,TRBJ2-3,CASSLSVTDTQYF,TGTGCCAGCAGCTTAAGCGTCACAGATACGCAGTATTTT
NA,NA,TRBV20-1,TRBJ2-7,CSAQSVPGRIYEQYF,TGCAGTGCTCAATCGGTTCCGGGACGGATCTACGAGCAGTACTTC
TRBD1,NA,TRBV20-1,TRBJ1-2,CSARKPGQGDPANYGYTF,TGCAGTGCTAGAAAACCGGGACAGGGGGACCCTGCTAACTATGGCTACACCTTC
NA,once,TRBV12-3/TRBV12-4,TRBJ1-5,CARSLERGQPQHF,TGTGCCAGAAGTTTAGAAAGGGGTCAGCCCCAGCATTTT
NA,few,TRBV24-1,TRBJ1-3,CATSDSQANSGNTIYF,TGTGCCACCAGTGATTCTCAGGCGAACTCTGGAAACACCATATATTTT